This T cell receptor beta chain was sequenced during a study of shared clonotypes between healthy human individuals. The study, taken as a whole, reports: Estimated clonotype richness was generally higher in naive than memory subsets.

Researchers divided each subset's genomic DNA evenly across several immunoSEQ plates. Sorted-subset replicate PCRs used about 200 ng DNA, 25,000 to 30,000 T cell genomes. Libraries were prepared by immunoSEQ multiplex PCR; TCRdb keeps only in-frame clonotypes and omits some of them. Of roughly 2 million clones in the sample, almost 96% were seen once. Into CD45RA+ naive and CD45RA-negative memory subsets, the CD4+ cells were split. In the case of this clone: Its specificity is unknown.

The receptor's source is a man younger than 35 in good health. Material for sequencing was naive CD4+ T cells sorted from blood. Noted subset: CD45RA+ positively selected.

CDR3 loop: CASTQREATGELFF. The CDR3 DNA reads as TGTGCCAGCACCCAGCGGGAGGCGACCGGGGAGCTGTTTTTT. The chain combines TRBV27 with TRBJ2-2, with 9 bases aligning to TRBD2. J gave up 5 bases and V 7 bases, and 5 bases lay outside the gene matches. This CDR3 has 14 residues. Germline V gene data show CDR1 as MNHEY and CDR2 as SMNVEV (reference sequence).